This T cell receptor beta chain came from a study of T cell responses to AZD1222 COVID-19 vaccine. With regard to this clone: Its antigen is not known.

Study-level results: Every sample of the repertoires postdated the peak T cell response. Spike-specific TCR depth and breadth grew after two AZD1222 doses. Nearly half of the spike-specific TCRs reportedly recognize variant regions that carry no mutations.

Produced via immunoSEQ multiplex PCR; TCRdb's table is partial and in-frame only. This sample has tens of thousands of clones; roughly 87% occur once, and the top ten carry 24%. The CDR3 contains 12 residues. Germline CDR1 reads SGDLS; CDR2 reads YYNGEE. The V and J ends lost 3 bases and 2 bases respectively, with 4 bases between them. This clonotype was sampled from an adult in good health. This sequence joins TRBV9 and TRBJ2-3; no reliable D call. Specimen: peripheral blood, collected on day 0 of AZD1222 vaccination. The chain's CDR3 is CASSGPTDTQYF. The CDR3 DNA follows: TGTGCCAGCAGCGGACCCACAGATACGCAGTATTTT. The full variable domain, its missing parts supplied by reference TRBV9 and TRBJ2-3, is DSGVTQTPKHLITATGQRVTLRCSPRSGDLSVYWYQQSLDQGLQFLIQYYNGEERAKGNILERFSAQQFPDLHSELNLSSLELGDSALYFCASSGPTDTQYFGPGTRLTVL.